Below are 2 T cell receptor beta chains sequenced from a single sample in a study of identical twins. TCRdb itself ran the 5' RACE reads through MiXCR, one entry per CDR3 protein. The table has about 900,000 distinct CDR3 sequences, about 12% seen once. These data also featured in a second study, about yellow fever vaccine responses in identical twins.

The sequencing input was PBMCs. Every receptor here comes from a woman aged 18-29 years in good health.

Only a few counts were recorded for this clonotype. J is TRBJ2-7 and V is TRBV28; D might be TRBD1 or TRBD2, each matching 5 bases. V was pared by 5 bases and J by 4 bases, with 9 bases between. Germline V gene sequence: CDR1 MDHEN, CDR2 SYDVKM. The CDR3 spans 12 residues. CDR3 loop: CASSGDVYEQYF. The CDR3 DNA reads TGTGCCAGCAGTGGGGACGTGTACGAGCAGTACTTC.

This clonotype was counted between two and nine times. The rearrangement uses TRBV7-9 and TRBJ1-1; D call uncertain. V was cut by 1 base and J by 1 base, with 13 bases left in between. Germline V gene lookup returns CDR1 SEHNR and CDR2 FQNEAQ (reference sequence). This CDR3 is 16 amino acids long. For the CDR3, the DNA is TGTGCCAGCAGCTTAGGAGGACCGCTATCGAACACTGAAGCTTTCTTT. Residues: CASSLGGPLSNTEAFF.